Each of the 27 T cell receptor beta chains below was sequenced from the same sample in a study of shared clonotypes between healthy human individuals. TCRdb keeps only in-frame clones here, not all; method: immunoSEQ multiplex PCR. The table lists roughly 2.6 million clones, 85% to 95% of them singletons. The sample comprised naive CD4+ T cells sorted from blood. The subset: CD45RA+ positively selected. The receptors originated from a man between 18 and 35 years old in good health.

In its sample, this clone was seen a few times. The chain links TRBV28 to TRBJ1-6; D remains unclear. Trimming pared 6 bases from V and 17 bases from J, leaving 14 bases between. The CDR3 has 11 amino acids. Germline V gives CDR1 MDHEN, CDR2 SYDVKM. In DNA form, the CDR3 reads TGTGCCAGCAGCCAAAGGTTGTGGTTCCACTTT. Protein: CASSQRLWFHF.

The J gene is TRBJ1-1, the V gene TRBV7-3, with D unclear. V lost 4 bases and J lost 1, with 10 bases in between. CDR1 is SGHTA and CDR2 is FQGTGA in the germline V gene. The CDR3 length is 14 residues. The CDR3 DNA sequence: TGTGCCAGCAGCTCCTACCTCAGGAACACTGAAGCTTTCTTT. Translation: CASSSYLRNTEAFF. The entire variable domain, with the rest obtained from reference TRBV7-3 and TRBJ1-1, is as follows: GAGVSQTPSNKVTEKGKYVELRCDPISGHTALYWYRQSLGQGPEFLIYFQGTGAADDSGLPNDRFFAVRPEGSVSTLKIQRTERGDSAVYLCASSSYLRNTEAFFGQGTRLTVV.

V usage is TRBV6-6 and J usage is TRBJ1-5; no reliable D call. Trimming cost V 6 bases and J 2 bases, with 14 bases left between them. CDR1 is MNHNY and CDR2 is SVGAGI in the germline V gene (reference sequence). CDR3 length equals 15 residues. CDR3 sequence reads: CASSLGFGGNQPQHF. Here the CDR3 DNA reads TGTGCCAGCAGCCTTGGATTCGGAGGCAATCAGCCCCAGCATTTT.

The chain employs TRBV5-1 and TRBJ2-1; 7 nucleotides agree with TRBD2. CDR1 SGHRS and CDR2 YFSETQ come from the germline V gene. CDR3 length: 14 residues. J lost 6 bases, V lost 4 bases, and 7 bases had no gene match. This CDR3 reads CASSGGLPGNEQFF. The CDR3 DNA is TGCGCCAGCAGCGGGGGACTACCGGGCAATGAGCAGTTCTTC.

The chain couples TRBV7-6 to TRBJ2-3; 11 nucleotides match TRBD2. V was clipped by 7 bases and J by 2 bases; unmatched bases: 8. Germline CDR1 SGHVS, CDR2 FNYEAQ. The CDR3 is 16 residues long. The CDR3 is CASMGLAGGITDTQYF. The DNA of the CDR3 is TGTGCCAGCATGGGCCTAGCGGGAGGAATCACAGATACGCAGTATTTT.

This chain connects TRBV6-5 to TRBJ2-7, with unresolved D. CDR1 is MNHEY and CDR2 is SVGAGI in the germline V gene. Trimming left V 8 bases short and J 0 bases short, with 11 bases between. The CDR3 extends over 13 amino acids. The CDR3 bases are TGTGCCAGCCTTGGGGTGAGCTCCTACGAGCAGTACTTC. Translating gives CASLGVSSYEQYF.

The V call is TRBV6-6, the J call TRBJ2-4, with D possibly TRBD2 on 5 matching bases. V was clipped by 6 bases and J by 3 bases, with 9 bases between them. This CDR3 has 13 amino acids. Per the germline V gene, CDR1 is MNHNY and CDR2 is SVGAGI (reference sequence). This CDR3 is CASSERDKNIQYF. CDR3 bases: TGTGCCAGCAGCGAACGGGACAAAAACATTCAGTACTTC.

This clone showed up just once. This chain uses TRBV5-6 with TRBJ1-3; D possibly corresponds to TRBD1 (5 bases). The CDR3 consists of 17 residues. The germline gives CDR1 SGHDT, CDR2 YYEEEE. With 1 base removed from V and 7 bases from J, the gap between germline ends came to 21 bases. CDR3 sequence (DNA): TGTGCCAGCAGCTTGCCCGGTGGGGCTTTGCTAGGCAACACCATATATTTT. The encoded protein is CASSLPGGALLGNTIYF.

The genes are TRBV2 and TRBJ2-6; D not certain. The CDR3 contains 14 residues. CDR1 is SNHLY, CDR2 FYNNEI, per germline. V was pared by 6 bases and J by 4 bases, with 10 bases between. CDR3 DNA: TGTGCCAGCAGAATTGTGTCGGGGGCCAACGTCCTGACTTTC. Its translation is CASRIVSGANVLTF.

V gene TRBV6-5 combines with J gene TRBJ1-2; tentative D call: TRBD1 (5 bases). In germline, CDR1 is MNHEY, CDR2 SVGAGI. The ends were cut back, 0 bases at V and 5 bases at J, with 13 bases in the middle. The CDR3 loop spans 15 amino acids. The CDR3 region is CASSYSGGVWYGYTF. CDR3 bases: TGTGCCAGCAGTTACTCGGGGGGGGTATGGTATGGCTACACCTTC.

This sequence joins TRBV9 and TRBJ2-5, with D hard to call. CDR1 is SGDLS and CDR2 is YYNGEE in the germline V gene. The CDR3 spans 16 residues. With 4 bases removed from V and 4 bases from J, the gap between germline ends came to 20 bases. CDR3 DNA: TGTGCCAGCAGCTCTAACCCCCAGGAAATAGGAGAGACCCAGTACTTC. This codes for CASSSNPQEIGETQYF.

The chain recombines TRBV18 with TRBJ2-3; D unresolved. Germline CDR1 is KGHSH and CDR2 is LQKENI. V lost 2 bases to trimming and J lost 2 bases, with 11 bases between them. This CDR3 spans 15 amino acids. CDR3 DNA sequence: TGTGCCAGCTCACCAGGGTTCCAGTTCACAGATACGCAGTATTTT. Translated, it gives CASSPGFQFTDTQYF.

The chain is built from TRBV29-1 and TRBJ2-5, with 11 bases lining up with TRBD2. With V trimmed by 4 bases and J by 5 bases, 6 bases remained unmatched. Germline CDR1 reads SQVTM; CDR2 reads ANQGSEA. The CDR3 has 14 amino acids. The CDR3 here is CSVVSGGAAETQYF. The CDR3 bases are TGCAGCGTTGTTAGCGGGGGGGCCGCGGAGACCCAGTACTTC. The variable domain in full, completed from reference TRBV29-1 and TRBJ2-5, reads SAVISQKPSRDICQRGTSLTIQCQVDSQVTMMFWYRQQPGQSLTLIATANQGSEATYESGFVIDKFPISRPNLTFSTLTVSNMSPEDSSIYLCSVVSGGAAETQYFGPGTRLLVL.

The chain is built from TRBV4-3 and TRBJ1-4, with D maybe TRBD1 (5 bases). The CDR3 is 17 residues long. In germline, CDR1 is LGHNA, CDR2 YSLEER. Trimming stripped 0 bases from V and 0 bases from J, with 11 bases between. CDR3 sequence (DNA): TGCGCCAGCAGCCAAGACCCAGGGTTGGCAACTAATGAAAAACTGTTTTTT. Residues: CASSQDPGLATNEKLFF.

The chain couples TRBV28 to TRBJ2-7; TRBD2 matches at 7 bases. The length of the CDR3 is 14 residues. Germline V gene lookup returns CDR1 MDHEN and CDR2 SYDVKM. V gave up 2 bases and J gave up 4 bases; unmatched junction bases: 5. DNA for the CDR3: TGTGCCAGCAGTTTACCAAAGGGAGGGTACGAGCAGTACTTC. Its translation is CASSLPKGGYEQYF.

The chain is built from TRBV5-1 and TRBJ1-6, with TRBD1 matching 9 bases. After removal of 6 bases from V and 9 bases from J, the junction contained 13 bases not matched to a gene. The germline gives CDR1 SGHRS, CDR2 YFSETQ. CDR3 size: 16 residues. For the CDR3, the DNA is TGCGCCAGCAACAACCTACCGGGACAGGGTACTTCACCCCTCCACTTT. Its translation is CASNNLPGQGTSPLHF.

Points on this clone: An end of the junction differs from the germline gene, which may be a read error. This rearrangement joins TRBV27 to TRBJ2-2; 9 nucleotides line up with TRBD1. The CDR3 is 18 residues long. The germline V gene encodes CDR1 MNHEY and CDR2 SMNVEV (reference sequence). The CDR3 DNA reads TGTGCCAGCAGTCTATCAAACAGGGGGCTAGAGAACACCGGGGAGCTGTTTTTT. It codes for CASSLSNRGLENTGELFF.

The gene calls are TRBV15 and TRBJ2-7; TRBD1 might be the D (5 bases). Germline lookup yields CDR1 LNHNV and CDR2 YYDKDF (reference sequence). V shed 6 bases and J shed 1 base, with 7 bases lying between them. The CDR3 is 12 residues long. CDR3 nucleotides: TGTGCCACCAGGGCAGGGTCCTACGAGCAGTACTTC. This translates into CATRAGSYEQYF. Complete variable domain (other parts from reference TRBV15 and TRBJ2-7): DAMVIQNPRYQVTQFGKPVTLSCSQTLNHNVMYWYQQKSSQAPKLLFHYYDKDFNNEADTPDNFQSRRPNTSFCFLDIRSPGLGDTAMYLCATRAGSYEQYFGPGTRLTVT.

As for this clone: The sample contains more than one DNA sequence encoding this CDR3. J is TRBJ1-2 and V is TRBV7-2, with D possibly matching TRBD1 (5 bases). V lost 3 bases to trimming and J lost 4 bases, with 12 bases between them. CDR3 length equals 14 residues. Germline V gene sequence: CDR1 SGHTA, CDR2 FQGNSA. The CDR3 bases are TGTGCCAGCAGCTTGGGCGGGACGGGCTATGGCTACACCTTC. This codes for CASSLGGTGYGYTF.

This chain connects TRBV5-4 to TRBJ2-2; the match to TRBD2 covers 12 bases. This CDR3 contains 16 residues. Per the germline V gene, CDR1 is SGHNT and CDR2 is YYREEE (reference sequence). V lost 1 base to trimming and J lost 4 bases; unmatched junction nucleotides: 2. The CDR3 protein is CASSLTSGRPTGELFF. CDR3 in DNA: TGTGCCAGCAGCTTGACTAGCGGGAGGCCCACCGGGGAGCTGTTTTTT.

The chain joins TRBV6-1 to TRBJ2-4, with 9 nucleotides matching TRBD1. The V gene end was trimmed by 7 bases and the J gene end by 7 bases; junction bases not matched to a gene: 5. The CDR3 consists of 13 residues. The germline V gene encodes CDR1 MNHNS and CDR2 SASEGT. The CDR3 nucleotides are TGTGCCAGCATCGGACAGGGGCGGAACATTCAGTACTTC. Translated, it gives CASIGQGRNIQYF.

A note on this clone: The same CDR3 also results from other DNA sequences found in this sample. The chain uses TRBV5-1 and TRBJ1-4; 9 bases line up with TRBD1. Germline loops: CDR1 SGHRS, CDR2 YFSETQ. This CDR3 region has 15 residues. The V gene end was trimmed by 4 bases and the J gene end by 3 bases; junction bases not matched to a gene: 4. The CDR3 DNA sequence: TGCGCCAGCAGCCTGGGACAGGGACCTAATGAAAAACTGTTTTTT. Amino acids: CASSLGQGPNEKLFF.

This chain joins TRBV18 and TRBJ2-3, with 11 bases matching TRBD2. CDR3 size: 17 residues. CDR1 KGHSH and CDR2 LQKENI come from the germline V gene. Germline trimming cut 4 bases from V and 2 bases from J; bases unmatched to any gene: 8. In nucleotides, the CDR3 is TGTGCCAGCTCACGAGGACTAGCGGGCATGTACACAGATACGCAGTATTTT. Translation: CASSRGLAGMYTDTQYF.

The chain couples TRBV7-8 to TRBJ1-5; D gene ambiguous. Germline values: CDR1 SGHVS, CDR2 FQNEAQ. The V end was cut by 5 bases, the J end by 0 bases, with 8 bases between. This CDR3 has 14 amino acids. In DNA, the CDR3 is TGTGCCAGCAGCGAACAGTATAGCAATCAGCCCCAGCATTTT. Translating it yields CASSEQYSNQPQHF.

This clone has a single count. The chain couples TRBV5-1 to TRBJ1-3, with TRBD1 matching 9 bases. J lost 3 bases, V lost 5 bases, and 6 bases had no gene match. The CDR3 totals 15 residues. CDR1 and CDR2 (germline): SGHRS, YFSETQ. CDR3: CASRAGTGHGNTIYF. CDR3 in DNA: TGCGCCAGCAGGGCCGGGACAGGGCATGGAAACACCATATATTTT.

J is TRBJ2-5 and V is TRBV11-2; possible D gene TRBD1, 6 bases. The CDR3 has 13 residues. Per germline, CDR1 SGHAT and CDR2 FQNNGV. Trimming cost V 2 bases and J 4 bases, with 8 bases left between them. This chain's CDR3 is CASSLTGLETQYF. The DNA for the CDR3 is TGTGCCAGCAGCTTAACAGGGTTAGAGACCCAGTACTTC. Together with reference TRBV11-2 and TRBJ2-5, the CDR3 gives the full variable domain: EAGVAQSPRYKIIEKRQSVAFWCNPISGHATLYWYQQILGQGPKLLIQFQNNGVVDDSQLPKDRFSAERLKGVDSTLKIQPAKLEDSAVYLCASSLTGLETQYFGPGTRLLVL.

In this sample, this clone turned up once. Other DNA sequences in the same sample also yield this CDR3. The rearrangement uses TRBV28 and TRBJ1-5, with unresolved D. The V end lost 2 bases, the J end lost 7 bases, and 6 bases lay between the germline ends. Per the germline V gene, CDR1 is MDHEN and CDR2 is SYDVKM. The CDR3 consists of 12 residues. The chain's CDR3 is CASSLSGQPQHF. CDR3 in DNA: TGTGCCAGCAGTTTAAGCGGCCAGCCCCAGCATTTT.